Sequencing of this TCR beta chain was carried out in a study of cytomegalovirus exposure and HLA in healthy donors. Study-level results: Common viral pathogens seemed, in a later analysis, to connect with several of the most significant clusters. Earlier analysis looked at TCR beta V segments, and most were productive about 87% or about 30% of the time. The study listed 150 to 200 cytomegalovirus-associated TCR beta chains. TCR beta sequences numbering 15,000 to 20,000 were associated with HLA alleles at 0.05 false discovery rate in a later analysis.

Worth noting for this clone: The antigen is not known.

Both 60 Vbeta primers and 13 Jbeta primers went into the PCR. Profiled with immunoSEQ multiplex PCR; TCRdb holds only in-frame clones, not every one. In the table there are 130,000 to 150,000 clones, more than 75% of which are singletons. V shed 7 bases and J shed 2 bases, with 11 bases lying between them. CDR1 MDHEN and CDR2 SYDVKM come from the germline V gene. The length of the CDR3 is 13 residues. The chain combines TRBV28 with TRBJ1-2; D remains ambiguous. The receptor comes from a female donor in good health and CMV-seronegative. Sequencing used PBMCs. In DNA form, the CDR3 reads TGTGCCAGCACGGTGGGAGGGAACTATGGCTACACCTTC. Translated: CASTVGGNYGYTF.